The next 14 T cell receptor beta chains were all read from a single sample in a study of T cells in Graves' hyperthyroidism and ophthalmopathy. RNA transcripts provided the source from which TCR beta CDR3 regions were amplified. When the TCR CDR3 underwent first-round RT-PCR, the HTBI primer set was used. TCRdb processed the multiplex PCR reads anew with MiXCR; each CDR3 protein has one entry. The sample lists under 650,000 distinct CDR3 sequences, roughly 16% seen once, with 3% to 4% in the top ten. The specimen sequenced was blood. The receptor set was obtained from a woman aged 25 to 39 with Graves' hyperthyroidism.

This clonotype was seen only a few times. V and J are TRBV20-1 and TRBJ1-5; maybe TRBD1 (6 bases). This CDR3 has 13 residues. Germline assignment: CDR1 DFQATT and CDR2 SNEGSKA (reference sequence). CDR3 protein: CGVGGRRNQPQHF. CDR3 DNA: TGCGGTGTAGGGGGTCGGCGCAATCAGCCCCAGCATTTT.

The sample holds a few counts of this clonotype. This chain links TRBV28 with TRBJ1-1; TRBD1 agrees at 7 bases. Per the germline V gene, CDR1 is MDHEN and CDR2 is SYDVKM. The CDR3 sequence is 13 residues long. Trimming removed 6 bases from V and 5 bases from J; junction bases left unmatched: 6. CDR3 region: CASRQGSYTEAFF. The CDR3 region has the DNA TGTGCCAGCAGACAGGGGTCTTATACTGAAGCTTTCTTT.

This clonotype was detected ten times or more. This chain uses TRBV30 with TRBJ1-1; weak D call: TRBD1 (6 bases). V shed 0 bases and J shed 5 bases, with 10 bases lying between them. The CDR3 covers 13 residues. CDR1 GTSNPN and CDR2 SVGIG come from the germline V gene (reference sequence). CDR3 loop: CAWSVGGLTEAFF. CDR3 bases: TGTGCCTGGAGTGTGGGGGGGCTGACTGAAGCTTTCTTT.

This clonotype was counted only a few times. The chain carries TRBV12-3 or TRBV12-4 and TRBJ2-7, with no clear D. This CDR3 comprises 14 residues. V gave up 7 bases and J gave up 0 bases, with 13 bases separating them. The CDR3 loop reads CASKAHSNSYEQYF. The CDR3 bases are TGTGCCAGCAAGGCTCATTCAAACTCCTACGAGCAGTACTTC.

This clonotype was counted many times. This chain uses TRBV28 with TRBJ2-3; TRBD2 matches 7 bases. V was clipped by 2 bases and J by 8 bases; unmatched bases: 13. CDR3 length equals 16 residues. The germline CDR1 and CDR2 sequences are MDHEN and SYDVKM. The CDR3 nucleotides read TGTGCCAGCAGTTTACCTACGACTAGCATTGTCGGTACGCAGTATTTT. Translating gives CASSLPTTSIVGTQYF.

This clonotype was found many times. V is TRBV20-1 and J is TRBJ1-2; 7 nucleotides agree with TRBD1. The CDR3 spans 14 residues. J gave up 2 bases and V 4 bases, and 7 bases lay outside the gene matches. CDR1 DFQATT and CDR2 SNEGSKA come from the germline V gene (reference sequence). CDR3 sequence: CSATPGQRNYGYTF. CDR3 in DNA: TGCAGTGCTACACCGGGACAGAGGAACTATGGCTACACCTTC.

The gene calls are TRBV25-1 and TRBJ2-2, with D unresolved. Germline V gene data show CDR1 as MGHDK and CDR2 as SYGVNS. Trimming took off 6 bases at V and 0 bases at J, with 5 bases between the two ends. The CDR3 covers 13 residues. The CDR3 DNA reads TGTGCCAGCAGAGTCCCGAACACCGGGGAGCTGTTTTTT. It yields the protein CASRVPNTGELFF.

This clonotype has a count of ten or more. This chain uses TRBV28 with TRBJ1-2; 7 bases map to TRBD1. Germline V gene data show CDR1 as MDHEN and CDR2 as SYDVKM. The V gene end was trimmed by 2 bases and the J gene end by 2 bases; junction bases not matched to a gene: 11. CDR3 length equals 17 residues. In DNA form, the CDR3 reads TGTGCCAGCAGTTTAGCCACCCGGGAGGGGGCGAACTATGGCTACACCTTC. Its translation is CASSLATREGANYGYTF.

Note on this clonotype: Here the CDR3 omits its conserved ending phenylalanine or tryptophan, so a read error is the likely source. The rearrangement joins TRBV20-1 to TRBJ2-1; D call uncertain. The V end was cut by 4 bases, the J end by 0 bases, with 13 bases between. CDR1 and CDR2 from the germline V gene are DFQATT and SNEGSKA (reference sequence). This CDR3 has 15 amino acids. CDR3 nucleotides: TGCAGTGCTATTCTGGATCCCTTCTCCTACAATGAGCAGTTCCTC. Its protein product is CSAILDPFSYNEQFL.

This clonotype occurred a few times. V usage is TRBV11-2 and J usage is TRBJ1-4; D is undetermined. The CDR3 spans 14 residues. CDR1 and CDR2 from the germline V gene are SGHAT and FQNNGV. Trimming took 0 bases from V and 7 from J, leaving 9 bases between them. The CDR3 region has the DNA TGTGCCAGCAGCTTAGACAACGATCTTGAAAAACTGTTTTTT. Protein product: CASSLDNDLEKLFF.

This clonotype came up a few times. The chain uses TRBV5-4 and TRBJ2-3; 10 bases align to TRBD1. J gave up 7 bases and V 2 bases, and 13 bases lay outside the gene matches. Germline V gives CDR1 SGHNT, CDR2 YYREEE (reference sequence). This CDR3 is 17 amino acids long. CDR3 bases: TGTGCCAGCAGCTTCCTGAGTTTGACAGGGGGCTTGAATACGCAGTATTTT. Translated, it gives CASSFLSLTGGLNTQYF.

This clonotype was counted between two and nine times. The chain links TRBV6-5 to TRBJ2-7; TRBD2 might be the D (6 bases). The CDR3 runs to 15 residues. V was trimmed by 2 bases and J by 4 bases, leaving 15 bases between them. Germline V gene data show CDR1 as MNHEY and CDR2 as SVGAGI. The CDR3, as DNA: TGTGCCAGCAGTTACAAAACGGCTAGCGTTTACGAGCAGTACTTC. It yields the protein CASSYKTASVYEQYF.

This clonotype was recorded a few times. The rearrangement uses TRBV15 and TRBJ2-7, with 8 positions matching TRBD1. Germline V gives CDR1 LNHNV, CDR2 YYDKDF (reference sequence). V lost 6 bases to trimming and J lost 3 bases; unmatched junction nucleotides: 7. The CDR3 consists of 14 residues. The CDR3 protein is CATSIAQGGYEQYF. As DNA, the CDR3 is TGTGCCACCAGTATAGCACAGGGGGGCTACGAGCAGTACTTC.

The table lists this clonotype with many counts. The chain combines TRBV28 with TRBJ2-3; either TRBD1 or TRBD2 may supply D (5 bases each). V lost 7 bases and J lost 5, with 13 bases in between. Germline assignment: CDR1 MDHEN and CDR2 SYDVKM. The CDR3 runs 13 residues. The CDR3 sequence: CASTSGTLDTQYF. The CDR3 nucleotides are TGTGCCAGCACTAGTGGGACCCTAGATACGCAGTATTTT.